This T cell receptor (beta chain) emerged from a study of radiation and T cells in renal cell carcinoma. Study-wide points: No pretreatment tumor biopsies were available for baseline clonotypes.

Clones were read by immunoSEQ multiplex PCR, and TCRdb kept only the in-frame ones, dropping some. The sample has about 120,000 clones; roughly four fifths are singletons. Time point: blood 2 weeks post-SBRT. Treatment denoted: 15 Gy SBRT to primary tumor, nephrectomy 4 weeks later. On this clone: Its antigen remains unknown.

The sample was blood, taken from a patient whose treatment included radiotherapy and nephrectomy. The sequence was collected from a man in his forties or fifties with renal cell carcinoma.

This CDR3 is CASSQAVVAGGADTQYF. The CDR3 DNA is TGTGCCAGCAGCCAAGCCGTCGTAGCGGGGGGAGCTGATACGCAGTATTTT. V usage is TRBV4-2 and J usage is TRBJ2-3, with TRBD2 matching 10 bases. The V gene end was trimmed by 1 base and the J gene end by 6 bases; junction bases not matched to a gene: 10. The CDR3 covers 17 residues. The germline CDR1 and CDR2 sequences are LGHNA and YNFKEQ.